Included here is one T cell receptor beta chain sequence, with context. This clone was recorded once. Its antigen specificity is not known. The input lacks base qualities; no much larger clone sits a single base away. Using the deep immunoSEQ assay, TCR CDR3 regions were amplified from genomic DNA by multiplex PCR. Extracted genomic DNA from each cell subset was distributed evenly across all wells of several immunoSEQ 96-well plates, and each plate was treated as a replicate. For sorted subsets, about 0.2 ug genomic DNA, equal to some 30,000 T cell genomes, was loaded into each replicate PCR. The purified libraries were quantified using a Qubit 3.0 fluorometer, sized with a Bioanalyzer 2100, and then quantified again using the KAPA Library Quantification kit. Every immunoSEQ 96-well plate was sequenced on a separate single-read 150-cycle Illumina NextSeq 550 flow cell. In the source study's methods: The immunoSEQ output contained only junctional sequences without quality scores, so filtering could not match that applied to full-length reads. Sequences were annotated with PyIR, a Python wrapper for IgBLAST v1.9, and V/J genes and CDR3 were assigned using IMGT germline references. Any read was removed if the V/J assignment was weak (E-value above 1e-6), the CDR3 was missing, or the read contained stop codons, out-of-frame junctions, or ambiguous translated residues. A V3J clonotype was defined by an identical inferred V gene, J gene, and CDR3 amino acid sequence. To compute the percentage overlap between repertoires, the number of shared unique clonotypes was divided by the size of the smaller repertoire. Repertoire richness was assessed with RTK rarefaction, the Chao1 estimator, and Recon v2.1 estimates of unobserved clonotypes. Generation probabilities for all TCRbeta clonotypes obtained by the gDNA method from a handful of donors were computed using OLGA. Here the immuneACCESS table is served through TCRdb, limited to in-frame sequences with V and J called. Missing clones are a known gap in these copies; in checked studies unresolved V genes cover under half, and the rest lacks a known reason. V, J and clone size derive from that table, while D and trimming were established from the DNA sequence. This sample gives some 980,000 clones in total; roughly 72% of them show up just once. The top ten hold roughly 1.5% of the sample.

These data come from a study of shared clonotypes between healthy human individuals (TCRdb year 2020). Study-wide context: A few men and a couple of women, aged 18 to 49 years, made up the cohort. Per donor, three plates each were used for CD4 naive and CD4 memory, two for CD8 naive, and one for CD8 memory. To estimate repertoire size and how much clonotype sharing occurs between individuals, the study deeply sequenced the blood TCR repertoires of five healthy adults. Libraries were prepared and TCR repertoires were sequenced by different laboratories using diverse techniques, in order to increase sequencing depth and limit assay-specific biases. Per donor, leukapheresis produced somewhere between about 0.9 and 10 billion PBMCs. Summary of the overall study and its limitations: Incomplete sequencing was indicated by rarefaction of sorted-subset datasets, despite the large sequencing depth. The genetic and exposure-history diversity represented was limited by the small number of donors. Naive subsets generally had larger estimated clonotype richness than memory subsets. Pairwise subsampling led to the expectation that sequencing depth would affect the degree of clonotype sharing among donors. Sampling was restricted to blood, and TCR repertoires in tissues likely differ from the TCR repertoires found in blood. Approximately 5% of naive CD4, 3% to 3.5% of naive CD8, around 2.3% of memory CD4, and 0.4% of memory CD8 clonotypes were shared across four donors. Clonotypes shared by all four sorted-subset donors showed higher generation probabilities than non-shared clonotypes.

V loses 0 bases of germline sequence and J loses 2 bases, and the interval between the two ends is 14 bases. The CDR3 spans 16 residues, from the cysteine through the phenylalanine. This entry keeps only the CDR3 DNA: 48 bases, framed from base 1. The germline V gene (reference sequence) supplies CDR1 SGHNT and CDR2 YYREEE. Donors were healthy HIV-negative adults with no recently reported acute infections or vaccinations. Only Caucasian adults living in Nashville, Tennessee, USA were represented among the donors. CD4+ T cells were enriched through magnetic negative selection, after which naive cells were positively selected on CD45RA and the remaining negative fraction served as the memory subset. Blood was collected by leukapheresis, and PBMCs were isolated by Ficoll-Histopaque density gradient centrifugation and then cryopreserved in liquid nitrogen vapor phase. Analytical flow cytometry was used to check the purity and quantity of each magnetically sorted T cell population. From each sorted fraction, genomic DNA was isolated and quantified by UV absorbance on a Nanodrop 2000c.

This receptor chain uses TRBV5-4 and TRBJ1-1; TRBD1 is a weak D gene call, 5 bases matching. The material sequenced was memory CD4+ T cells sorted from blood. Read against the paper, the sample's cell subset or site label means: CD45RA-negative fraction. The origin of this receptor is a man between 18 and 29 years old in good health. The CDR3: CASSLGVWGKNTEAFF. The bases are TGTGCCAGCAGCTTGGGGGTGTGGGGGAAAAACACTGAAGCTTTCTTT.